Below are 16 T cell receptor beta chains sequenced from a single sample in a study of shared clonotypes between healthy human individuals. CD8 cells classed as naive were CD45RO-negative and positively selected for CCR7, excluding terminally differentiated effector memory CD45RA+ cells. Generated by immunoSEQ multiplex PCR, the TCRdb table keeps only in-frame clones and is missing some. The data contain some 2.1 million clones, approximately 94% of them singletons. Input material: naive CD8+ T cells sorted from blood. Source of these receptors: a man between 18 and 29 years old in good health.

The CDR3 DNA is TGTGCCACCACCGGGTGGGCCGGTTACTACGAGCAGTACTTC. Translating it yields CATTGWAGYYEQYF. The chain has TRBV28 and TRBJ2-7, with D unclear. Germline CDR1 is MDHEN and CDR2 is SYDVKM. This CDR3 is built from 14 residues. Trimming left V 10 bases short and J 3 bases short, with 19 bases between. Filled out from reference TRBV28 and TRBJ2-7, the complete variable domain reads DVKVTQSSRYLVKRTGEKVFLECVQDMDHENMFWYRQDPGLGLRLIYFSYDVKMKEKGDIPEGYSVSREKKERFSLILESASTNQTSMYLCATTGWAGYYEQYFGPGTRLTVT.

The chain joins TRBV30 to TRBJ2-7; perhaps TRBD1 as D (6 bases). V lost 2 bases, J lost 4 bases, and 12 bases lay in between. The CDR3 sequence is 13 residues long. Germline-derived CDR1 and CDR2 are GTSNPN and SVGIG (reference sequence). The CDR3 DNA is TGTGCCTGGAGTCACATGACAGGATACGAGCAGTACTTC. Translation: CAWSHMTGYEQYF.

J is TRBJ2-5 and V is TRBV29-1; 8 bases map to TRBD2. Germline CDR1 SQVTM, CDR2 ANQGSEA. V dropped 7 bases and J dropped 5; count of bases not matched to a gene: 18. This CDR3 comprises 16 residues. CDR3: CSAWGGSGLVGETQYF. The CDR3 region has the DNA TGCAGCGCATGGGGAGGTTCGGGACTAGTGGGCGAGACCCAGTACTTC. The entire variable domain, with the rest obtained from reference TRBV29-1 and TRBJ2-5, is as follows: SAVISQKPSRDICQRGTSLTIQCQVDSQVTMMFWYRQQPGQSLTLIATANQGSEATYESGFVIDKFPISRPNLTFSTLTVSNMSPEDSSIYLCSAWGGSGLVGETQYFGPGTRLLVL.

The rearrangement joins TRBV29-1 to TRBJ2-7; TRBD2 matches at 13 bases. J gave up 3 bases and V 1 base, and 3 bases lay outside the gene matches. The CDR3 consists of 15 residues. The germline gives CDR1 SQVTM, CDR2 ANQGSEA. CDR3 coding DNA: TGCAGCGTTGAAGCCCGGACTAGCGGGAGCTACGAGCAGTACTTC. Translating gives CSVEARTSGSYEQYF.

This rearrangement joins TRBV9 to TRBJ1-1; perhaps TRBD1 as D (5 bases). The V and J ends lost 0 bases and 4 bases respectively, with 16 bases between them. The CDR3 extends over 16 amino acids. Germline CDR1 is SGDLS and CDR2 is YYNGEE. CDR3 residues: CASSVGGGMGSTEAFF. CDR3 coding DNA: TGTGCCAGCAGCGTAGGCGGGGGGATGGGGAGCACTGAAGCTTTCTTT.

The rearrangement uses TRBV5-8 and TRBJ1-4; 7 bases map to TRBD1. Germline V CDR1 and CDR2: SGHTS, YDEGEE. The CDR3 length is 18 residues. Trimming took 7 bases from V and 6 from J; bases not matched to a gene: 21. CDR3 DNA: TGTGCCAGCCAAACCCACAAACCCGATGGGGACAGCTATGAAAAACTGTTTTTT. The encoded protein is CASQTHKPDGDSYEKLFF.

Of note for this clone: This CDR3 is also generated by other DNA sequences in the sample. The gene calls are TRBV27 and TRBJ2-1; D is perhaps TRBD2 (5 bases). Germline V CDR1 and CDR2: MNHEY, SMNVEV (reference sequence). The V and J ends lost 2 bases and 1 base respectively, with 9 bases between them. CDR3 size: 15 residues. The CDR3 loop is CASSLRAASYNEQFF. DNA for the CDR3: TGTGCCAGCAGTTTACGAGCGGCGTCCTACAATGAGCAGTTCTTC.

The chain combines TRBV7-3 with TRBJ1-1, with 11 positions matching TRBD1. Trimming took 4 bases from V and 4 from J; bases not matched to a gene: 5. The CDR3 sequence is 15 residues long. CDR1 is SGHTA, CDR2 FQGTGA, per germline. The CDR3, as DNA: TGTGCCAGCAGCTGGACAGGGGGCGACGGCACTGAAGCTTTCTTT. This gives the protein CASSWTGGDGTEAFF.

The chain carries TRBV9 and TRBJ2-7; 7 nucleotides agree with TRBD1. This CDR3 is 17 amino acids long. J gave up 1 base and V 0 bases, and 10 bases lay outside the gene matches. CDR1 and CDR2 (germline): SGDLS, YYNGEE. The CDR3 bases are TGTGCCAGCAGCGTAGGAGACCCATCAGGGGGTTCCTACGAGCAGTACTTC. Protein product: CASSVGDPSGGSYEQYF.

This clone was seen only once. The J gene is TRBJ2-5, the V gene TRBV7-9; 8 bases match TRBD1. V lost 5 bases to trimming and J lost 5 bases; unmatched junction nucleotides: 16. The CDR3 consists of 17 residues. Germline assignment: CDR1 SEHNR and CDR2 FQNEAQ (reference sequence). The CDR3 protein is CASSPFGDRSVSETQYF. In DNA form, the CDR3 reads TGTGCCAGCAGCCCTTTCGGGGACAGGTCGGTATCGGAGACCCAGTACTTC.

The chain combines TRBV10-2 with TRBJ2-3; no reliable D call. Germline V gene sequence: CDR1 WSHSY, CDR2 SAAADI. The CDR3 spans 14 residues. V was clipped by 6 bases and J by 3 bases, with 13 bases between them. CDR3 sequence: CASSQTAPTDTQYF. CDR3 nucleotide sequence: TGCGCCAGCAGCCAGACTGCGCCGACAGATACGCAGTATTTT.

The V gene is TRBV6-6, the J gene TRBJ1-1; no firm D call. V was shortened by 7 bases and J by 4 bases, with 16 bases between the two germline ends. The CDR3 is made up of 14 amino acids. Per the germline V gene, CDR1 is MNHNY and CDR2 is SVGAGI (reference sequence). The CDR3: CASTPGGWGTEAFF. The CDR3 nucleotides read TGTGCCAGCACCCCTGGCGGGTGGGGCACTGAAGCTTTCTTT.

DNA of the CDR3: TGCAGTGCTAGACATTCGAAGGGCGAGTTCTTC. Protein sequence: CSARHSKGEFF. The V gene is TRBV20-1, the J gene TRBJ2-1; D gene unclear. Germline V gene sequence: CDR1 DFQATT, CDR2 SNEGSKA (reference sequence). The CDR3 extends over 11 amino acids. V was trimmed by 2 bases and J by 14 bases, leaving 13 bases between them.

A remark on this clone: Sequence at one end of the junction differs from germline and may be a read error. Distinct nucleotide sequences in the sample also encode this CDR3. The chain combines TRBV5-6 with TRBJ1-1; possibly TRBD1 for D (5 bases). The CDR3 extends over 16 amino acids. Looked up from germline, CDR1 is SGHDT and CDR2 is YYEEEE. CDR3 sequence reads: CASSRPQGAANTEAFF. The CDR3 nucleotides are TGTGCCAGCAGCCGCCCCCAAGGGGCAGCGAACACTGAAGCCTTCTTT.

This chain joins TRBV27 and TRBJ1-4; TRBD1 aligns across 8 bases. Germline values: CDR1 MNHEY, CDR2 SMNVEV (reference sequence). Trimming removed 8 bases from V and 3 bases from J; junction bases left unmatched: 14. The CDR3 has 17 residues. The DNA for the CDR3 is TGTGCCAGCGGTGAGGACAGGGTTATCACACCTAATGAAAAACTGTTTTTT. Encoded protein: CASGEDRVITPNEKLFF.

The CDR3 protein is CASSLTSGSVNEQFF. In DNA, the CDR3 is TGCGCCAGCAGCCTCACGAGCGGGAGTGTCAATGAGCAGTTCTTC. The rearrangement uses TRBV5-1 and TRBJ2-1; TRBD2 matches 8 bases. Germline V gives CDR1 SGHRS, CDR2 YFSETQ. The CDR3 runs 15 residues. The junction had 9 bases not matched to a gene; V was cut back by 4 bases and J by 6 bases. Based on the CDR3 plus reference TRBV5-1 and TRBJ2-1, the full variable domain is KAGVTQTPRYLIKTRGQQVTLSCSPISGHRSVSWYQQTPGQGLQFLFEYFSETQRNKGNFPGRFSGRQFSNSRSEMNVSTLELGDSALYLCASSLTSGSVNEQFFGPGTRLTVL.